Included here is one T cell receptor (beta chain) sequence, with context. In germline, CDR1 is SGHRS, CDR2 YFSETQ. This CDR3 contains 15 residues. V was trimmed by 4 bases and J by 0 bases, leaving 13 bases between them. This sample is part of a study of glioma-infiltrating T cells after dendritic cell vaccination. Study background: Monocyte-derived dendritic cells, cultured 7 to 8 days with IL-4 and GM-CSF, were pulsed with autologous tumor lysate.

The PCR used 60 V beta and 13 J beta primers. Method: immunoSEQ multiplex PCR; TCRdb's copy keeps in-frame clones and lacks some. The sample lists 80,000 to 95,000 clones; around 85% were seen once. The time point: after dendritic cell vaccination, including at tumor progression/relapse. None of the glioblastoma patients had an isocitrate dehydrogenase mutation. PBMC were collected before vaccination, two weeks after the third vaccination, and at progression. The clonotype was recovered from a human donor with glioblastoma. The specimen comprised blood, sampled after dendritic cell vaccination. The V and J genes are TRBV5-1 and TRBJ1-1; unclear D gene. DNA of the CDR3: TGCGCCAGCAGCCTTTCCACAAGTATGAACACTGAAGCTTTCTTT. Its protein product is CASSLSTSMNTEAFF.